Presented here are 10 T cell receptor beta chains from one specimen sequenced in a study of molecular identifiers for immune sequencing clone quantification. MiXCR, applied by TCRdb to the PCR reads, yields one record per CDR3 protein. The table has tens of thousands of distinct CDR3 sequences, 18% seen once; the top ten hold around 1.4%. The sequencing sample was made of naive CD8+ T cells from blood, with Jurkat cell RNA spiked in. Subset defined: FACS-sorted CD8+CD4-CCR7+CD45RA+ naive T cells. The receptors stem from a human donor in good health. Some libraries in this study had Jurkat cell RNA spiked in.

There are many counts of this clonotype. CDR3 amino acids: CASSHPTSLRLPNEQFF. In DNA form, the CDR3 reads TGCGCCAGCAGCCATCCGACTAGCCTACGACTCCCCAATGAGCAGTTCTTC. The chain couples TRBV4-1 to TRBJ2-1; 7 nucleotides align to TRBD2. Losses at the gene ends were 3 bases for V and 6 bases for J; bases not matched to a gene: 14. Per the germline V gene, CDR1 is MGHRA and CDR2 is YSYEKL. CDR3 size: 17 residues.

In the case of this clonotype: Compared with germline, one end of the junction differs, possibly owing to a read error. V and J are TRBV5-3 and TRBJ1-2; no firm D call. TRBV5-3 counts as an open reading frame of uncertain function. The CDR3 loop spans 13 amino acids. In DNA form, the CDR3 reads TGTGCCAGCAGCTTAGGTGGTAACTATGGCTACACCTTC. Translation gives CASSLGGNYGYTF.

There are many counts of this clonotype. The chain's CDR3 is CASSDSYGLAAGVETQYF. The CDR3 DNA reads as TGTGCCAGCAGTGATTCGTACGGCCTAGCAGCGGGTGTAGAGACCCAGTACTTC. The V gene is TRBV2, the J gene TRBJ2-5, with D possibly being TRBD2 (6 bases). Germline CDR1 SNHLY, CDR2 FYNNEI. The germline V and J ends were trimmed by 3 bases and 4 bases, with 24 bases remaining between them. This CDR3 spans 18 amino acids.

As to this clonotype: A read error may be the cause here, since a much bigger clone is one base away. The V and J genes are TRBV24-1 and TRBJ2-5, with D tentatively TRBD1 or TRBD2 (5 bases each). The CDR3 has 14 residues. CDR1 and CDR2 from the germline V gene are KGHDR and SFDVKD. V lost 3 bases, J lost 4 bases, and 11 bases lay in between. DNA for the CDR3: TGTGCCACCAGTGATGGGACGGACCGAGAGACCCAGTACTTC. Residues: CATSDGTDRETQYF.

This clonotype was detected ten times or more. This chain links TRBV7-9 with TRBJ2-7; 8 nucleotides match TRBD1. Per the germline V gene, CDR1 is SEHNR and CDR2 is FQNEAQ (reference sequence). This CDR3 spans 14 amino acids. The V gene end was trimmed by 3 bases and the J gene end by 5 bases; junction bases not matched to a gene: 6. The CDR3 nucleotides are TGTGCCAGCAGCTTTTCGACAGGGGTGGACGAGCAGTACTTC. Translated, it gives CASSFSTGVDEQYF. The full variable domain, with the rest looked up from reference TRBV7-9 and TRBJ2-7, is DTGVSQNPRHKITKRGQNVTFRCDPISEHNRLYWYRQTLGQGPEFLTYFQNEAQLEKSRLLSDRFSAERPKGSFSTLEIQRTEQGDSAMYLCASSFSTGVDEQYFGPGTRLTVT.

This clonotype showed up many times. The J gene is TRBJ2-7, the V gene TRBV27, with 7 bases lining up with TRBD1. The CDR3 contains 12 residues. J lost 1 base, V lost 6 bases, and 0 bases had no gene match. Germline-derived CDR1 and CDR2 are MNHEY and SMNVEV (reference sequence). In DNA form, the CDR3 reads TGTGCCAGCAGGACAGGGTCCTACGAGCAGTACTTC. This codes for CASRTGSYEQYF.

This clonotype was counted ten times or more. The chain is built from TRBV3-1 and TRBJ2-3, with TRBD2 identical over 9 bases. There are 14 residues in the CDR3. Losses at the gene ends were 6 bases for V and 5 bases for J; bases not matched to a gene: 6. Per the germline V gene, CDR1 is LGHDT and CDR2 is YNNKEL (reference sequence). The CDR3 loop reads CASRLAGSGDTQYF. In DNA, the CDR3 is TGTGCCAGCAGGCTAGCGGGATCCGGAGATACGCAGTATTTT.

This clonotype was seen at least ten times. This sequence joins TRBV7-8 and TRBJ2-7; 9 nucleotides line up with TRBD2. This CDR3 has 15 amino acids. The ends lost 3 bases at V and 7 bases at J; junction bases unmatched: 10. In germline, CDR1 is SGHVS, CDR2 FQNEAQ. The CDR3 region is CASSLGSGTSWEQYF. Here the CDR3 DNA reads TGTGCCAGCAGCTTGGGTTCCGGGACTAGCTGGGAGCAGTACTTC.

This clonotype has ten or more counts. The chain uses TRBV7-9 and TRBJ1-1, with D possibly TRBD1 on 5 matching bases. Per germline, CDR1 SEHNR and CDR2 FQNEAQ (reference sequence). The CDR3 spans 15 residues. Trimming pared 4 bases from V and 3 bases from J, leaving 15 bases between. The CDR3 coding sequence is TGTGCCAGCAGCTCACGGGACCGAACTCACACTGAAGCTTTCTTT. Translated, it gives CASSSRDRTHTEAFF.

The table lists this clonotype with a few counts. The V gene is TRBV6-2 or TRBV6-3, the J gene TRBJ2-7; the D gene is possibly TRBD2 (5 bases). The CDR3 extends over 13 amino acids. CDR1 and CDR2 (germline): MNHEY, SVGEGT. Trimming removed 4 bases at V and 4 bases at J, with 11 bases between. The CDR3 loop is CASSWGDVYEQYF. CDR3 in DNA: TGTGCCAGCAGTTGGGGAGACGTGTACGAGCAGTACTTC.